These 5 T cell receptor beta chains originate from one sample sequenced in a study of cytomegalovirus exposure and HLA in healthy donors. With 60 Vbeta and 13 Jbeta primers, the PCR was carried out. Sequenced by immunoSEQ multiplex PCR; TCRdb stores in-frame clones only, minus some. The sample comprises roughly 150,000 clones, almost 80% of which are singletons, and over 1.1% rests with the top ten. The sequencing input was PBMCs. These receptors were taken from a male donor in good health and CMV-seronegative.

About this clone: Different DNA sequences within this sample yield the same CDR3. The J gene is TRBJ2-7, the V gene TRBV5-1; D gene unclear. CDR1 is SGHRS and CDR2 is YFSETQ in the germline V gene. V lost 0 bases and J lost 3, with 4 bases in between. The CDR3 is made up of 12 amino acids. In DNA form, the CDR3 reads TGCGCCAGCAGCTTGGGAGACTACGAGCAGTACTTC. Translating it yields CASSLGDYEQYF. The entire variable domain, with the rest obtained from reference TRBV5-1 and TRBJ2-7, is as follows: KAGVTQTPRYLIKTRGQQVTLSCSPISGHRSVSWYQQTPGQGLQFLFEYFSETQRNKGNFPGRFSGRQFSNSRSEMNVSTLELGDSALYLCASSLGDYEQYFGPGTRLTVT.

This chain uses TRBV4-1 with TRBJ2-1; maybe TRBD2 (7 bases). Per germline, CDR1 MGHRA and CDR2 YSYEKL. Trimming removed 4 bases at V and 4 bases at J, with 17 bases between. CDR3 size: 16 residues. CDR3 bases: TGCGCCAGCAGCCTGCTATGGAGCGGGACATACAATGAGCAGTTCTTC. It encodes CASSLLWSGTYNEQFF.

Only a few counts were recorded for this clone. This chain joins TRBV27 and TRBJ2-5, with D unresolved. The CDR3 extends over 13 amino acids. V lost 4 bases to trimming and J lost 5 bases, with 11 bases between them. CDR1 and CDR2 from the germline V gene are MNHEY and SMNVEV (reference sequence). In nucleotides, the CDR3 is TGTGCCAGCAGTTACGTCCTCGGGGAGACCCAGTACTTC. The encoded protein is CASSYVLGETQYF.

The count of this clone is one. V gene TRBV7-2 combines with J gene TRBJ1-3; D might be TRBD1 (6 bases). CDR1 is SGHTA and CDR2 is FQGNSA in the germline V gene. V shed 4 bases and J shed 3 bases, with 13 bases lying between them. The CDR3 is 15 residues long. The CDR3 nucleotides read TGTGCCAGCAGCTCAACAGGGTTTTATGGAAACACCATATATTTT. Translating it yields CASSSTGFYGNTIYF.

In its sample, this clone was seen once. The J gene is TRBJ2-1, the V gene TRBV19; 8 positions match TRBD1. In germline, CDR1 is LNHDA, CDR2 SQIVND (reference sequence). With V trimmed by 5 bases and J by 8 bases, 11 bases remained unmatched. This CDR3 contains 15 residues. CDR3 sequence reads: CASSSEQGVGDEQFF. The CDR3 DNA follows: TGTGCCAGTAGTTCCGAACAGGGGGTAGGGGATGAGCAGTTCTTC. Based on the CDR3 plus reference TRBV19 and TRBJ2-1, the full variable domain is DGGITQSPKYLFRKEGQNVTLSCEQNLNHDAMYWYRQDPGQGLRLIYYSQIVNDFQKGDIAEGYSVSREKKESFPLTVTSAQKNPTAFYLCASSSEQGVGDEQFFGPGTRLTVL.